These 2 T cell receptor beta chains share one sample of origin, sequenced in a study of tumor-infiltrating lymphocytes in primary liver carcinoma. In addition to blood RNA drawn from unsorted whole blood, germline DNA was extracted. TCR beta cDNA was reverse-transcribed from around 0.55 ug of total RNA. The reaction used a constant-region primer and ProtoScript II reverse transcriptase. Researchers made the TCR beta libraries by running three nested multiplex PCR rounds with slightly modified ARM-PCR. Forward primers for TRBV1-TRBV30 and a C-beta reverse primer served the first two PCR rounds, at about 10 cycles each. MiXCR, run by TCRdb on the multiplex PCR reads, gives a single entry per CDR3 protein. Counted here are a few hundred thousand distinct CDR3 sequences, about 50% occurring once; the ten biggest clones make up approximately 15%. The source material was peripheral blood. The receptors originated from a young woman with primary liver carcinoma and hepatitis B virus infection.

This clonotype was found a few times. V and J are TRBV28 and TRBJ2-6; no clear D. Per germline, CDR1 MDHEN and CDR2 SYDVKM. V was clipped by 2 bases and J by 4 bases, with 9 bases between them. The CDR3 consists of 15 residues. The CDR3 spells CASSLVARGANVLTF. CDR3 DNA sequence: TGTGCCAGCAGTTTAGTGGCGCGGGGGGCCAACGTCCTGACTTTC. The variable domain in full, completed from reference TRBV28 and TRBJ2-6, reads DVKVTQSSRYLVKRTGEKVFLECVQDMDHENMFWYRQDPGLGLRLIYFSYDVKMKEKGDIPEGYSVSREKKERFSLILESASTNQTSMYLCASSLVARGANVLTFGAGSRLTVL.

Comments on this clonotype: This clone may be a read error of a much larger clone one base away. The final CDR3 position lacks the conserved phenylalanine or tryptophan, pointing to a likely read error. The chain has TRBV6-1 and TRBJ2-6; 8 nucleotides align to TRBD2. V gave up 7 bases and J gave up 3 bases; unmatched junction bases: 14. Germline V gives CDR1 MNHNS, CDR2 SASEGT. The CDR3 is made up of 18 amino acids. For the CDR3, the DNA is TGTGCCAGCACCGGGGGACTAGTCCGGTTGAGTGGGGCCAACGTCCTGACTCTC. Translation: CASTGGLVRLSGANVLTL.